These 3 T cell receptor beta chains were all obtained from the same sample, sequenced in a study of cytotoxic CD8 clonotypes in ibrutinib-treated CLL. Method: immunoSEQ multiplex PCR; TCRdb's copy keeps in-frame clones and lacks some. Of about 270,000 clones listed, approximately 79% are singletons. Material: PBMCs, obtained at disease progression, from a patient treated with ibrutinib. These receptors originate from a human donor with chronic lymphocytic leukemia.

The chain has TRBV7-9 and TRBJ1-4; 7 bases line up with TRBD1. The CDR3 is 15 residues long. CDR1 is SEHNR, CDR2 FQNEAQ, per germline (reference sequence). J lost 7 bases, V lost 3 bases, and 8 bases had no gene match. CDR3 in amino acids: CASSFVQGGREKLFF. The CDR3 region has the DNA TGTGCCAGCAGCTTCGTTCAGGGGGGCCGTGAAAAACTGTTTTTT.

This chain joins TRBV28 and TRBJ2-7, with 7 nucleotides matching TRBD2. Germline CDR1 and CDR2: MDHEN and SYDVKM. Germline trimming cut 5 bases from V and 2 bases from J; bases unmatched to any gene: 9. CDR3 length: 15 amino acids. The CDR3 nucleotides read TGTGCCAGCAGTCTGGATACTAGCGAAGCCTACGAGCAGTACTTC. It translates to CASSLDTSEAYEQYF.

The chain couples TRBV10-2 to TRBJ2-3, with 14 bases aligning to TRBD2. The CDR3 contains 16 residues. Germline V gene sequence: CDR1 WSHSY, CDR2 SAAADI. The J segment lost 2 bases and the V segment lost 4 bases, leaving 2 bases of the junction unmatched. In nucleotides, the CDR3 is TGCGCCAGCAGTGGACTAGCGGGGGGGGACACAGATACGCAGTATTTT. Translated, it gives CASSGLAGGDTDTQYF.